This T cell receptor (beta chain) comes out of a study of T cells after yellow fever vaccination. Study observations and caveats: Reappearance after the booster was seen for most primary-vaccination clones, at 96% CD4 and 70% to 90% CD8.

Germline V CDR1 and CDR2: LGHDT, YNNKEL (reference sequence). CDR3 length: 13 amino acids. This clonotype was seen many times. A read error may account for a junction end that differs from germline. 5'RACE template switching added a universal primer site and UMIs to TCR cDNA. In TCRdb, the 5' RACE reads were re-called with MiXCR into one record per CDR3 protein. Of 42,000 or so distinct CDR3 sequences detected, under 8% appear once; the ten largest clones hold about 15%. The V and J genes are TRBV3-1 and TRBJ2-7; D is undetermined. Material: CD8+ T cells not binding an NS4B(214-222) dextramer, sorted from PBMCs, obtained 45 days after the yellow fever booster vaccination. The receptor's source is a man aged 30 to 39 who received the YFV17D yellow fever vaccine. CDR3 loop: CASSCEQPNERYF. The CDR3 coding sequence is TGTGCCAGCAGCTGCGAACAGCCAAACGAGCGGTACTTC.